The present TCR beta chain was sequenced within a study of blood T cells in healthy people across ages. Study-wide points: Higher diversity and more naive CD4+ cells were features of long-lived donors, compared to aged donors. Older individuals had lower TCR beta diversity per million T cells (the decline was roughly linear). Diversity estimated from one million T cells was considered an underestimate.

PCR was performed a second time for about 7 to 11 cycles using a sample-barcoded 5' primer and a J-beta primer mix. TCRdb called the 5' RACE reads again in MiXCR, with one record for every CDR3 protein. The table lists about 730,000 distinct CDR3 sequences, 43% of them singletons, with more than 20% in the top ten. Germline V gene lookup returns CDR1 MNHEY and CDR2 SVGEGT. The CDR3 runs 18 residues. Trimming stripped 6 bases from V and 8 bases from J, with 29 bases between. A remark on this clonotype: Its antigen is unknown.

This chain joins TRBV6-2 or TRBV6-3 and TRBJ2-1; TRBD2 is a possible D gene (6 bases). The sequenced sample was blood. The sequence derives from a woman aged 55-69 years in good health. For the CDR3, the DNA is TGTGCCAGCAGCACACAACGTGGAAGGGCCGGGGGAGTGGATGAGCAGTTCTTC. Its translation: CASSTQRGRAGGVDEQFF.